One sample yielded the 11 T cell receptor beta chains listed below, sequenced in a study of Ad26.COV2.S vaccination and SARS-CoV-2 variants. TCRdb's copy holds only in-frame clones and misses some; the assay was immunoSEQ multiplex PCR. Among about 350,000 clones, about 88% were seen once, and the ten largest hold roughly 3.1%. Regarding treatment: 15 to 20 received Ad26.COV2.S at low or high dose, single or two shots; 5 received placebo; per-sample allocation not given. It was on day 63 after the first vaccine or placebo injection that samples were taken. The sample in question was peripheral blood, obtained in a trial of Ad26.COV2.S vaccine versus placebo. These receptors were collected from a person aged 18-65 years who received the Ad26.COV2.S COVID-19 vaccine or a placebo.

The table lists this clone with a count of one. The chain joins TRBV4-1 to TRBJ1-2, with 9 nucleotides matching TRBD1. In germline, CDR1 is MGHRA, CDR2 YSYEKL. The trim removed 4 bases at V and 7 bases at J, leaving 10 bases unmatched. The length of the CDR3 is 15 residues. The CDR3 protein is CASSLASQGARGYTF. CDR3 DNA sequence: TGCGCCAGCAGCCTCGCCTCACAGGGGGCTCGTGGCTACACCTTC.

The J gene is TRBJ1-2, the V gene TRBV5-1; 9 bases map to TRBD1. V shed 6 bases and J 6 bases; nucleotides not matched to a gene: 12. The germline V gene encodes CDR1 SGHRS and CDR2 YFSETQ. The CDR3 contains 15 residues. The CDR3: CASTPSDRGLHGYTF. Here the CDR3 DNA reads TGCGCCAGCACCCCTTCGGACAGGGGACTCCATGGCTACACCTTC.

The rearrangement links TRBV6-4 to TRBJ2-1; 10 bases agree with TRBD2. Trimming at V came to 3 bases and at J to 5 bases, leaving 4 bases not matched to a gene. From germline, CDR1 is MRHNA and CDR2 SNTAGT. The CDR3 is made up of 15 amino acids. CDR3 nucleotide sequence: TGTGCCAGCAGTGAACTAGCGGGGTCTAACAATGAGCAGTTCTTC. Translated: CASSELAGSNNEQFF.

This sequence joins TRBV28 and TRBJ2-7; 9 bases agree with TRBD1. CDR3 length: 15 amino acids. The germline gives CDR1 MDHEN, CDR2 SYDVKM. Trimming cost V 5 bases and J 5 bases; bases outside gene matches: 10. The CDR3, as DNA: TGTGCCAGCAGTGCCGCCGGGACAGGGTCACACGAGCAGTACTTC. Translation: CASSAAGTGSHEQYF.

The genes are TRBV19 and TRBJ2-3; D may be TRBD1 (7 bases). Trimming removed 6 bases from V and 4 bases from J, with 20 bases in between. This CDR3 has 16 amino acids. Germline V CDR1 and CDR2: LNHDA, SQIVND (reference sequence). Here the CDR3 reads CASSERTGGGADTQYF. In DNA, the CDR3 is TGTGCCAGTAGCGAACGGACAGGTGGAGGGGCAGATACGCAGTATTTT.

With respect to this clone: Different DNA sequences within this sample yield the same CDR3. This sequence joins TRBV2 and TRBJ1-5; D not certain. V was pared by 3 bases and J by 6 bases, with 9 bases between. The CDR3 extends over 13 amino acids. Looked up from germline, CDR1 is SNHLY and CDR2 is FYNNEI. CDR3 DNA: TGTGCCAGCAGTGAGGAAGGGATTCAGCCCCAGCATTTT. Protein product: CASSEEGIQPQHF.

The chain combines TRBV5-4 with TRBJ2-6; TRBD1 aligns across 8 bases. The CDR3 extends over 16 amino acids. Germline CDR1 reads SGHNT; CDR2 reads YYREEE (reference sequence). The V and J ends lost 4 bases and 2 bases, in that order; junction bases with no gene match: 5. The DNA of the CDR3 is TGTGCCAGCAGCGGCGCAGGGGGCACTGGGGCCAACGTCCTGACTTTC. Its protein product is CASSGAGGTGANVLTF.

The rearrangement uses TRBV5-1 and TRBJ2-3; a weak D match, TRBD2 (5 bases). The CDR3 has 16 amino acids. From germline, CDR1 is SGHRS and CDR2 YFSETQ. V shed 2 bases and J shed 4 bases, with 17 bases lying between them. The DNA for the CDR3 is TGCGCCAGCAGCTTACTACCCTCGGGGTCGGCAGATACGCAGTATTTT. Its protein is CASSLLPSGSADTQYF. Based on the CDR3 plus reference TRBV5-1 and TRBJ2-3, the full variable domain is KAGVTQTPRYLIKTRGQQVTLSCSPISGHRSVSWYQQTPGQGLQFLFEYFSETQRNKGNFPGRFSGRQFSNSRSEMNVSTLELGDSALYLCASSLLPSGSADTQYFGPGTRLTVL.

The chain is built from TRBV14 and TRBJ2-2, with 9 positions matching TRBD1. This CDR3 contains 15 residues. Germline CDR1 is SGHDN and CDR2 is FVKESK. J was trimmed by 2 bases and V by 10 bases; bases with no gene match: 8. The CDR3 DNA is TGTGCCACCAGGCCGGGACAGGGTAACACCGGGGAGCTGTTTTTT. Translating it yields CATRPGQGNTGELFF. The whole variable domain, filled in from reference TRBV14 and TRBJ2-2, reads EAGVTQFPSHSVIEKGQTVTLRCDPISGHDNLYWYRRVMGKEIKFLLHFVKESKQDESGMPNNRFLAERTGGTYSTLKVQPAELEDSGVYFCATRPGQGNTGELFFGEGSRLTVL.

The chain has TRBV24-1 and TRBJ2-7, with 9 positions matching TRBD1. The trim removed 2 bases at V and 3 bases at J, leaving 7 bases unmatched. The length of the CDR3 is 16 residues. Germline V lookup: CDR1 KGHDR, CDR2 SFDVKD. The CDR3 region is CATSDSTGTGRYEQYF. In nucleotides, the CDR3 is TGTGCCACCAGTGATTCGACCGGGACAGGGCGCTACGAGCAGTACTTC.

This clone appeared a single time. This rearrangement joins TRBV12-5 to TRBJ2-2; D is possibly TRBD2 (6 bases). The V end was cut by 0 bases, the J end by 5 bases, with 10 bases between. CDR1 and CDR2 from the germline V gene are LGHNT and FRNRAP. There are 15 residues in the CDR3. The CDR3 coding sequence is TGTGCTAGTGGTTTGGTACTGGGGACTACCGGGGAGCTGTTTTTT. Translated: CASGLVLGTTGELFF.